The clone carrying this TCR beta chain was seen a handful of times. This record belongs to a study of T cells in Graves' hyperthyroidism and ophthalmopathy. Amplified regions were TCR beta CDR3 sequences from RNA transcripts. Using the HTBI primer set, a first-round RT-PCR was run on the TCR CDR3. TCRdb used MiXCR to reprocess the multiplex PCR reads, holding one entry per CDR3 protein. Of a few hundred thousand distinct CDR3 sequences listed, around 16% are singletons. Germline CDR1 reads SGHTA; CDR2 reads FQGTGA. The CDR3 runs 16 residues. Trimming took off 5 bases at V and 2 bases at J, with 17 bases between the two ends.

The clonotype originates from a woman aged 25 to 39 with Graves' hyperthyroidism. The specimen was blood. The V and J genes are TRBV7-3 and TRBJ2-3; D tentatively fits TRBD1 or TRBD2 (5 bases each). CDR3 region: CASSPTGGPHTDTQYF. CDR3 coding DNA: TGTGCCAGCAGCCCTACTGGGGGACCCCACACAGATACGCAGTATTTT.